This is a list of T cell receptor beta chains from one sample in a study of T cell repertoires in cytomegalovirus infection. These receptors' targets are unknown. TCRdb reprocessed the reads with MiXCR, giving one entry per CDR3 protein. The sample has about 770,000 distinct CDR3 sequences, just under 30% seen once. The starting material was cultured CD8+ T cells from PBMCs, obtained from culture after CMV antigen stimulation. These TCRs come from a human donor in good health (CMV status not recorded). Some clones in this sample may be carry-over from other donors' samples. The CDR3 runs from the conserved cysteine through the conserved F or W.

V gene	J gene	CDR3 protein
TRBV6-1	TRBJ2-2	CASSSNVAGELFF
TRBV6-5	TRBJ1-4	CASSYYEPGTNEKLFF
TRBV10-3	TRBJ2-5	CAISDSSARLKETQYF
TRBV20-1	TRBJ1-6	CSARGSPRGNSPLHF
TRBV7-2	TRBJ1-4	CASSLGMGAENEKLFF
TRBV19	TRBJ1-6	CASTRDRNYNSPLHF
TRBV4-1	TRBJ2-5	CASSQFLADQETQYF
TRBV7-2	TRBJ2-7	CASSFRQSYEQYF
TRBV4-3	TRBJ2-3	CASSQDVGLNTQYF
TRBV7-9	TRBJ2-5	CASSYVYLRRAQETQYF
TRBV12-3/TRBV12-4	TRBJ2-3	CASSTRDRAPTDTQYF
TRBV5-4	TRBJ1-5	CASSVQGGQPQHF
TRBV24-1	TRBJ1-5	CATSDSRESNQPQHF
TRBV6-5	TRBJ2-5	CASSYRQRYQETQYF
TRBV3-1	TRBJ1-3	CASSQAGGGGTAHTIYF
TRBV29-1	TRBJ2-3	CSVLGPSTDTQYF
TRBV19	TRBJ1-1	CASSPTPGGVTEAFF
TRBV7-8	TRBJ2-1	CASLGTSGGSSYNEQFF
TRBV11-3	TRBJ2-1	CASSTPGRGAGYNEQFF
TRBV14	TRBJ1-4	CASSQTGTGRLLFF
TRBV6-1	TRBJ1-2	CASTPGRANYGYTF
TRBV7-9	TRBJ1-4	CASSDQGELFF
TRBV19	TRBJ1-1	CASSIGDEAFF
TRBV7-9	TRBJ1-5	CASSLPGASNQPQHF
TRBV27	TRBJ1-4	CASKWDGLATNEKLFF
TRBV20-1	TRBJ1-5	CSVPELGGGYDQPQHF
TRBV10-3	TRBJ1-3	CAIRRPQSSGNTIYF
TRBV7-6	TRBJ2-3	CASSTSTDTQYF
TRBV29-1	TRBJ2-5	CSLLASDSGTQYF
TRBV29-1	TRBJ1-3	CSVEDPGQGPYRSGNTIYF
TRBV6-6	TRBJ2-7	CASSYTNPGQRRHEQYF
TRBV27	TRBJ1-1	CASSGGGTEAFF
TRBV4-2	TRBJ2-1	CASSQDQNSGNYNEQFF
TRBV10-3	TRBJ2-1	CAIGTGGYGNEQFF
TRBV18	TRBJ1-1	CASSPSDSNTEAFF
TRBV27	TRBJ2-4	CASSFGGAFKNIQYF
TRBV2	TRBJ2-3	CASSEYRGTDTQYF
TRBV12-3/TRBV12-4	TRBJ2-1	CASSGGRGGYEQFF
TRBV12-3/TRBV12-4	TRBJ2-5	CASSFTSAQETQYF
TRBV6-2/TRBV6-3	TRBJ1-5	CASSSRRGDQPQHF
TRBV14	TRBJ1-1	CASSQGEEGPEAFF
TRBV4-1	TRBJ2-5	CASSLTSSQETQYF
TRBV7-6	TRBJ1-4	CASSFITPNEKLFF
TRBV29-1	TRBJ2-2	CSVLAGRAGELFF
TRBV5-4	TRBJ1-2	CASSLLGAGDTPGTF
TRBV7-9	TRBJ2-1	CASSEAGTGYNEQFF
TRBV2	TRBJ2-5	CASIDSLQETQYF
TRBV4-1	TRBJ2-2	CASSPLSTGRTGELFF
TRBV7-9	TRBJ1-2	CASSLGAEAFTNGYTF
TRBV7-6	TRBJ2-2	CASSSPAGATGELFF